Listed below are T cell receptor beta chains from one sample, sequenced in a study of blood T cell repertoires in COVID-19. Measured with immunoSEQ multiplex PCR; TCRdb has only the in-frame clones, and not every one. The repertoire includes 350,000 to 450,000 clones, around nine tenths of them detected once, and about 3% sits in the top ten. Sequencing input: peripheral blood. The receptor source for this set is a human donor in a cohort sampled during active COVID-19. Both conserved end residues are part of each CDR3. Fields, in order: V gene, D gene, clone size, J gene, CDR3 protein, CDR3 DNA. A D gene is named only where the DNA matches it firmly. For some rows the clone size is stated as once, few or many, or as a class when expanded; others skip it.

v_call: TRBV27
d_call: NA
clone_size: NA
j_call: TRBJ1-4
cdr3_aa: CASSAPGQDNEKLFF
cdr3_nt: TGTGCCAGCAGTGCCCCGGGACAAGATAATGAAAAACTGTTTTTT

v_call: TRBV7-9
d_call: NA
clone_size: few
j_call: TRBJ2-5
cdr3_aa: CASSLEVVHSGETQYF
cdr3_nt: TGTGCCAGCAGCTTAGAGGTGGTTCACAGCGGGGAGACCCAGTACTTC

v_call: TRBV4-2
d_call: NA
clone_size: NA
j_call: TRBJ2-5
cdr3_aa: CASSQLIRDTSPETQYF
cdr3_nt: TGTGCCAGCAGCCAATTAATCCGGGACACCTCCCCAGAGACCCAGTACTTC

v_call: TRBV29-1
d_call: NA
clone_size: NA
j_call: TRBJ2-1
cdr3_aa: CSFVATNEQFF
cdr3_nt: TGCAGCTTCGTCGCCACAAATGAGCAGTTCTTC

v_call: TRBV2
d_call: NA
clone_size: NA
j_call: TRBJ2-1
cdr3_aa: CASSEEGVRFF
cdr3_nt: TGTGCCAGCAGTGAAGAGGGGGTTCGGTTCTTC

v_call: TRBV7-2
d_call: NA
clone_size: NA
j_call: TRBJ1-1
cdr3_aa: CASSPTRGTEAFF
cdr3_nt: TGTGCCAGCAGCCCCACCCGGGGCACTGAAGCTTTCTTT

v_call: TRBV7-9
d_call: NA
clone_size: NA
j_call: TRBJ1-4
cdr3_aa: CASSSALGAATNEKLFF
cdr3_nt: TGTGCCAGCAGCTCCGCCCTGGGGGCGGCAACTAATGAAAAACTGTTTTTT

v_call: TRBV25-1
d_call: NA
clone_size: NA
j_call: TRBJ1-4
cdr3_aa: CASSVLPNEKLFF
cdr3_nt: TGTGCCAGCAGTGTTCTCCCTAATGAAAAACTGTTTTTT

v_call: TRBV28
d_call: NA
clone_size: once
j_call: TRBJ2-3
cdr3_aa: CASTQSWDTQYF
cdr3_nt: TGTGCCAGCACACAATCCTGGGATACGCAGTATTTT

v_call: TRBV18
d_call: NA
clone_size: NA
j_call: TRBJ2-7
cdr3_aa: CASSPSHSPYEQYF
cdr3_nt: TGTGCCAGCTCACCAAGTCACAGCCCCTACGAGCAGTACTTC

v_call: TRBV30
d_call: NA
clone_size: once
j_call: TRBJ1-2
cdr3_aa: CAWGNSQNRLNTF
cdr3_nt: TGTGCCTGGGGAAACAGCCAGAATCGGTTAAACACCTTC

v_call: TRBV7-8
d_call: NA
clone_size: NA
j_call: TRBJ1-2
cdr3_aa: CASSLAGRGSGYTF
cdr3_nt: TGTGCCAGCAGCTTAGCGGGCAGGGGAAGCGGCTACACCTTC

v_call: TRBV5-4
d_call: NA
clone_size: NA
j_call: TRBJ2-7
cdr3_aa: CASSRDSYEQYF
cdr3_nt: TGTGCCAGCAGCCGCGACAGCTACGAGCAGTACTTC

v_call: TRBV6-5
d_call: NA
clone_size: NA
j_call: TRBJ1-4
cdr3_aa: CASSEWTVTNEKLFF
cdr3_nt: TGTGCCAGCAGCGAGTGGACAGTAACTAATGAAAAACTGTTTTTT

v_call: TRBV5-1
d_call: TRBD2
clone_size: NA
j_call: TRBJ2-3
cdr3_aa: CASSSGDYRTSTDTQYF
cdr3_nt: TGCGCCAGCAGCTCCGGGGACTACCGTACAAGCACAGATACGCAGTATTTT

v_call: TRBV2
d_call: TRBD1
clone_size: NA
j_call: TRBJ1-2
cdr3_aa: CASRRAGTDYGYTF
cdr3_nt: TGTGCCAGCAGACGGGCCGGGACAGACTATGGCTACACCTTC

v_call: TRBV3-1/TRBV3-2
d_call: NA
clone_size: NA
j_call: TRBJ2-7
cdr3_aa: CASSQGPFYEQYF
cdr3_nt: TGTGCCAGCAGCCAGGGGCCTTTCTACGAGCAGTACTTC

v_call: TRBV4-1
d_call: NA
clone_size: once
j_call: TRBJ1-6
cdr3_aa: CASSQGTVSSYNSPLHF
cdr3_nt: TGCGCCAGCAGCCAAGGGACAGTATCCTCCTATAATTCACCCCTCCACTTT

v_call: TRBV6-5
d_call: NA
clone_size: NA
j_call: TRBJ2-7
cdr3_aa: CASSRTGNEQYF
cdr3_nt: TGTGCCAGCAGCCGCACAGGGAACGAGCAGTACTTC

v_call: TRBV7-6
d_call: TRBD2
clone_size: few
j_call: TRBJ2-1
cdr3_aa: CASSLDGGGRYNEQFF
cdr3_nt: TGTGCCAGCAGCTTAGATGGCGGGGGGAGATACAATGAGCAGTTCTTC

v_call: TRBV30
d_call: TRBD1
clone_size: few
j_call: TRBJ1-4
cdr3_aa: CASGGRGQPPEKLFF
cdr3_nt: TGTGCCTCAGGCGGCCGGGGACAGCCTCCTGAAAAACTGTTTTTT

v_call: TRBV7-9
d_call: NA
clone_size: NA
j_call: TRBJ2-1
cdr3_aa: CASSLRDSYNEQFF
cdr3_nt: TGTGCCAGCAGCCTACGGGACTCCTACAATGAGCAGTTCTTC

v_call: TRBV9
d_call: NA
clone_size: NA
j_call: TRBJ2-7
cdr3_aa: CASSVTGSSNEQYF
cdr3_nt: TGTGCCAGCAGCGTAACCGGGAGTAGCAACGAGCAGTACTTC

v_call: TRBV15
d_call: TRBD2
clone_size: NA
j_call: TRBJ2-1
cdr3_aa: CATSSLAGVLSYNEQFF
cdr3_nt: TGTGCCACCAGCAGTCTAGCGGGGGTACTCTCCTACAATGAGCAGTTCTTC

v_call: TRBV19
d_call: TRBD1
clone_size: NA
j_call: TRBJ2-2
cdr3_aa: CASSVDRGSPGELFF
cdr3_nt: TGTGCCAGTAGTGTTGACAGGGGGAGTCCCGGGGAGCTGTTTTTT

v_call: TRBV7-8
d_call: NA
clone_size: NA
j_call: TRBJ2-3
cdr3_aa: CASSLQPDTQYF
cdr3_nt: TGTGCCAGCAGCCTACAACCAGATACGCAGTATTTT

v_call: TRBV21-1
d_call: NA
clone_size: once
j_call: TRBJ1-6
cdr3_aa: CASSMGQVNSPLHF
cdr3_nt: TGTGCCAGCAGCATGGGACAGGTCAATTCACCCCTCCACTTT

v_call: TRBV18
d_call: TRBD1
clone_size: NA
j_call: TRBJ2-3
cdr3_aa: CASSRGTGGQLSTDTQYF
cdr3_nt: TGTGCCAGCTCACGGGGGACAGGGGGCCAGTTAAGCACAGATACGCAGTATTTT

v_call: TRBV4-1
d_call: TRBD2
clone_size: NA
j_call: TRBJ2-1
cdr3_aa: CASSQLSGSGSYNEQFF
cdr3_nt: TGCGCCAGCAGCCAACTTAGCGGGAGTGGGTCCTACAATGAGCAGTTCTTC

v_call: TRBV5-6
d_call: TRBD2
clone_size: NA
j_call: TRBJ2-1
cdr3_aa: CASSGWTSGNNEQFF
cdr3_nt: TGTGCCAGCAGCGGTTGGACTAGCGGGAACAATGAGCAGTTCTTC

v_call: TRBV3-1/TRBV3-2
d_call: TRBD2
clone_size: NA
j_call: TRBJ2-5
cdr3_aa: CASSLVAGGPQETQYF
cdr3_nt: TGTGCCAGCAGTTTGGTAGCGGGAGGGCCCCAAGAGACCCAGTACTTC

v_call: TRBV6-6
d_call: TRBD2
clone_size: NA
j_call: TRBJ2-7
cdr3_aa: CASSYSRTSGADEQYF
cdr3_nt: TGTGCCAGCAGTTACTCGCGGACTAGCGGTGCGGACGAGCAGTACTTC

v_call: TRBV6-4
d_call: NA
clone_size: NA
j_call: TRBJ2-1
cdr3_aa: CASSDGTAGDEQFF
cdr3_nt: TGTGCCAGCAGTGACGGGACGGCAGGGGATGAGCAGTTCTTC

v_call: TRBV5-1
d_call: NA
clone_size: NA
j_call: TRBJ1-1
cdr3_aa: CASSFSGRQATEAFF
cdr3_nt: TGCGCCAGCAGCTTTTCTGGACGACAGGCCACTGAAGCTTTCTTT

v_call: TRBV6-1
d_call: TRBD1
clone_size: NA
j_call: TRBJ2-2
cdr3_aa: CASSEQGADTGELFF
cdr3_nt: TGTGCCAGCAGTGAACAGGGGGCGGACACCGGGGAGCTGTTTTTT

v_call: TRBV2
d_call: NA
clone_size: NA
j_call: TRBJ2-7
cdr3_aa: CASSGGGGLSYEQYF
cdr3_nt: TGTGCCAGCAGTGGGGGTGGCGGACTCTCCTACGAGCAGTACTTC

v_call: TRBV3-1/TRBV3-2
d_call: TRBD2
clone_size: NA
j_call: TRBJ2-1
cdr3_aa: CASRGDGGSSGNYNEQFF
cdr3_nt: TGTGCCAGCAGAGGGGACGGAGGCTCTAGCGGAAACTACAATGAGCAGTTCTTC

v_call: TRBV7-9
d_call: NA
clone_size: NA
j_call: TRBJ1-6
cdr3_aa: CASSLQGRTNSPLHF
cdr3_nt: TGTGCCAGCAGCTTACAGGGTCGAACTAATTCACCCCTCCACTTT

v_call: TRBV15
d_call: NA
clone_size: few
j_call: TRBJ1-1
cdr3_aa: CATSGDMGATEAFF
cdr3_nt: TGTGCCACCAGCGGAGACATGGGAGCCACTGAAGCTTTCTTT

v_call: TRBV5-1
d_call: NA
clone_size: NA
j_call: TRBJ2-7
cdr3_aa: CASSSFRDTYSYEQYF
cdr3_nt: TGCGCCAGCAGCTCCTTCCGGGACACCTACTCCTACGAGCAGTACTTC

v_call: TRBV5-4
d_call: NA
clone_size: NA
j_call: TRBJ2-3
cdr3_aa: CASSSPRVTDTQYF
cdr3_nt: TGTGCCAGCAGCTCACCGAGGGTTACAGATACGCAGTATTTT